The TCR beta chain under discussion was sequenced for a study of blood T cell repertoires in COVID-19. The wider study: The United States, Italy and Spain supplied acute and convalescent COVID-19 samples.

The length of the CDR3 is 16 residues. Germline assignment: CDR1 MGHDK and CDR2 SYGVNS. V was pared by 6 bases and J by 0 bases, with 7 bases of the junction left unmatched. This clone was observed a few times. Authors' data handling: Estimation of nucleated cell counts was performed using reference gene primer amplification. Assay: immunoSEQ multiplex PCR; the TCRdb copy retains only in-frame clones and omits some. From that table come the V and J calls and clone size; the DNA was used to work out D and trimming. The top ten hold roughly 5.9% of the sample, which has about 190,000 clones, roughly 82% seen once.

The chain employs TRBV25-1 and TRBJ1-3, with 8 bases matching TRBD1. The TCR sequence derives from a man in his forties with acute COVID-19. The sample consisted of PBMCs or T cells enriched from blood (not recorded which). CDR3 region: CASRPGGGGSGNTIYF. The CDR3 nucleotides are TGTGCCAGCAGGCCAGGGGGCGGAGGCTCTGGAAACACCATATATTTT.